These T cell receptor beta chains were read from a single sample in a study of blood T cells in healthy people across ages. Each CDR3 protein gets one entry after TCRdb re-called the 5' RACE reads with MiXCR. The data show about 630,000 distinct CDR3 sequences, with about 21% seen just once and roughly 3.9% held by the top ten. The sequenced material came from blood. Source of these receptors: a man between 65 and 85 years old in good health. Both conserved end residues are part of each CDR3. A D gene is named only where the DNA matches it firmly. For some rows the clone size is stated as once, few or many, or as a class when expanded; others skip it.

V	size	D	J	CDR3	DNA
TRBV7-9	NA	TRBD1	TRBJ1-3	CASSSTGGLDTIYF	TGTGCCAGCAGCTCTACAGGGGGCTTGGACACCATATATTTT
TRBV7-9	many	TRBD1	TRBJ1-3	CASSLAGQYSGNTIYF	TGTGCCAGCAGCTTAGCGGGACAGTACTCTGGAAACACCATATATTTT
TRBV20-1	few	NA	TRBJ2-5	CSVERGNQETQYF	TGCAGTGTGGAGAGGGGCAACCAAGAGACCCAGTACTTC
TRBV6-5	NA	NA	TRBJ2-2	CASSLPGFVEDTGELFF	TGTGCCAGCAGTCTACCGGGCTTCGTTGAGGACACCGGGGAGCTGTTTTTT
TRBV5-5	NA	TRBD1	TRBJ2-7	CASSLAWDRAGDEQYF	TGTGCCAGCAGCTTGGCCTGGGACAGGGCTGGCGACGAGCAGTACTTC
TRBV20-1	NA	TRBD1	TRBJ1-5	CSAYRGGNQPQHF	TGCAGTGCTTACAGGGGGGGCAATCAGCCCCAGCATTTT
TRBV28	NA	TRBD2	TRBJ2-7	CASSSQPLAGNSYEQYF	TGTGCCAGCAGTTCCCAACCATTAGCGGGAAACTCCTACGAGCAGTACTTC
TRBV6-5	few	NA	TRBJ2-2	CASSNGLSNTGELFF	TGTGCCAGCAGTAACGGACTTTCGAACACCGGGGAGCTGTTTTTT
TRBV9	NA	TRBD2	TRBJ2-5	CGSSVGAGVGETQYF	TGTGGCAGCAGCGTAGGGGCGGGAGTAGGAGAGACCCAGTACTTC
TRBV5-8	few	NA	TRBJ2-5	CASSLRLTAVQETQYF	TGTGCCAGCAGCTTGCGGTTGACAGCAGTACAAGAGACCCAGTACTTC
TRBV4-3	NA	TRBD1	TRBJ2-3	CASSPRGQGTSTDTQYF	TGCGCCAGCAGCCCCCGCGGACAGGGAACTAGCACAGATACGCAGTATTTT
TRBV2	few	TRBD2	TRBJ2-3	CASSAAGGTDTQYF	TGTGCCAGCAGTGCAGCGGGGGGCACAGATACGCAGTATTTT
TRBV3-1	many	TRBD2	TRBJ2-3	CASSLTSGTDTQYF	TGTGCCAGCAGCCTCACTAGCGGGACAGATACGCAGTATTTT
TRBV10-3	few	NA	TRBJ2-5	CAISESRDQETQYF	TGTGCCATCAGTGAGTCCAGGGACCAAGAGACCCAGTACTTC
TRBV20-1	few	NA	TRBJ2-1	CSARGQWANEQFF	TGCAGTGCTAGAGGACAATGGGCCAATGAGCAGTTCTTC
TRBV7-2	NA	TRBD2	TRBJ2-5	CASSFQSQREVGAETQYF	TGTGCCAGCAGCTTCCAGTCTCAGCGGGAGGTTGGTGCAGAGACCCAGTACTTC
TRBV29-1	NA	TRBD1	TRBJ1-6	CSVQHGTDAPLHF	TGCAGCGTTCAACACGGGACAGATGCACCCCTCCACTTT
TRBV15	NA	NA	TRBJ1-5	CATSRAEGNQYQPQHF	TGTGCCACCAGCAGAGCAGAGGGTAATCAATATCAGCCCCAGCATTTT
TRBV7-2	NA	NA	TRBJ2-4	CASSPTFRASGKNIQYF	TGTGCCAGCAGCCCAACCTTCCGGGCATCAGGCAAAAACATTCAGTACTTC
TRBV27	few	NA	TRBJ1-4	CASSLGGGREKLFF	TGTGCCAGCAGTTTAGGGGGGGGAAGGGAAAAACTGTTTTTT
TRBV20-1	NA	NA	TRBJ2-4	CSAKGGLAKNIQYF	TGCAGTGCAAAGGGGGGTTTAGCCAAAAACATTCAGTACTTC
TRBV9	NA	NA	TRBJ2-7	CASSVSPRGDDEQYF	TGTGCCAGCAGCGTTTCCCCCAGGGGGGACGACGAGCAGTACTTC
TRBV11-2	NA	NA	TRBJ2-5	CASSPGHGPETQYF	TGTGCCAGCAGCCCGGGCCATGGGCCAGAGACCCAGTACTTC
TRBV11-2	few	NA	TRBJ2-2	CASSSTGLGITGELFF	TGTGCCAGCAGCTCCACCGGGTTAGGGATTACCGGGGAGCTGTTTTTT
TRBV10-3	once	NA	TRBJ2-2	CAISGNLVTGELFF	TGTGCCATCAGTGGGAATCTAGTGACCGGGGAGCTGTTTTTT
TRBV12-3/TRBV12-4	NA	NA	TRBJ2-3	CASSLLADAQYF	TGTGCCAGCAGTTTGTTAGCAGATGCGCAGTATTTT
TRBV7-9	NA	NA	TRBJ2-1	CASSDLSYEQFF	TGTGCCAGCAGTGACTTATCATATGAGCAGTTCTTC
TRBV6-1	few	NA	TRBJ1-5	CASSDSGASNQPQHF	TGTGCCAGCAGTGATTCAGGGGCTAGCAATCAGCCCCAGCATTTT
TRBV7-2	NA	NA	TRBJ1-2	CASSRNVGADGYTF	TGTGCCAGCAGCCGAAACGTCGGGGCCGATGGCTACACCTTC
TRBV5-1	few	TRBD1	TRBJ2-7	CASSDGQGAFEQYF	TGCGCCAGCAGCGATGGCCAGGGGGCGTTCGAGCAGTACTTC
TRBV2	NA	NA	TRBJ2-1	CASSDSLGRLNEQFF	TGTGCCAGCAGTGATAGTTTAGGGCGGCTCAATGAGCAGTTCTTC
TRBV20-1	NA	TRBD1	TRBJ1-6	CSASRGDRVNSPLHF	TGCAGTGCTAGCCGGGGGGACAGGGTAAATTCACCCCTCCACTTT
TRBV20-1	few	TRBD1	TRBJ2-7	CSATGTGRSDEQYF	TGCAGTGCTACTGGGACAGGGAGGTCGGACGAGCAGTACTTC
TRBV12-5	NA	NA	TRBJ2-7	CASGLVLPVRDSYEQYF	TGTGCTAGTGGTTTGGTACTTCCGGTCAGGGACTCCTACGAGCAGTACTTC
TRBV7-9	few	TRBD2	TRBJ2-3	CASSQLRLAGARDTQYF	TGCGCCAGCAGCCAACTCCGGCTAGCGGGTGCGCGAGATACGCAGTATTTT
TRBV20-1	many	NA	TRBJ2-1	CSAGRGYNEQFF	TGCAGTGCCGGGCGGGGCTACAATGAGCAGTTCTTC
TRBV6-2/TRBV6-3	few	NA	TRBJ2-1	CASRQGLTSGPSYNEQFF	TGTGCCAGCAGACAGGGGCTAACTAGCGGCCCCTCCTACAATGAGCAGTTCTTC
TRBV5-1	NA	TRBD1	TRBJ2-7	CASSQFRGLLDEQYF	TGCGCCAGCAGCCAGTTCAGGGGGCTTTTGGACGAGCAGTACTTC
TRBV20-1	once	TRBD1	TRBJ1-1	CSATGQVITEAFF	TGCAGTGCTACGGGACAGGTAATCACTGAAGCTTTCTTT
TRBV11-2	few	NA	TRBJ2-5	CASSLGSGVETQYF	TGTGCCAGCAGCTTAGGTAGCGGAGTGGAGACCCAGTACTTC
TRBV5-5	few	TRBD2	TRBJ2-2	CASRRGLAGVPGELFF	TGTGCCAGCAGGAGGGGACTAGCGGGAGTCCCCGGGGAGCTGTTTTTT
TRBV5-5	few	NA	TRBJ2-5	CASSLGWAQETQYF	TGTGCCAGCAGCTTGGGGTGGGCCCAAGAGACCCAGTACTTC
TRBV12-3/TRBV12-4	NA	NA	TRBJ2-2	CASSFRFPNTGELFF	TGTGCCAGCAGTTTTAGGTTCCCGAACACCGGGGAGCTGTTTTTT
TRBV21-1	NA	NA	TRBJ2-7	CASSSGTGPTYEQYF	TGTGCCAGCAGCAGCGGGACAGGCCCGACCTACGAGCAGTACTTC
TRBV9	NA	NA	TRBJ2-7	CASSVVRRRGSSYEQYF	TGTGCCAGCAGCGTAGTCCGTCGTAGGGGGTCCTCCTACGAGCAGTACTTC
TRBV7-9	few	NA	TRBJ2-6	CASTHGLVLTF	TGTGCCAGCACCCACGGGCTCGTCCTGACTTTC
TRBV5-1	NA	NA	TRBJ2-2	CASKLDVSGGTGELFF	TGCGCCAGCAAGTTGGACGTCTCCGGGGGCACCGGGGAGCTGTTTTTT